This T cell receptor (beta chain) was found in a study of blood T cell repertoires in COVID-19. Overall study context: The cDNA or gDNA used as material had been derived from T cells, B-cell-depleted T cells, or PBMCs.

The V and J ends lost 5 bases and 8 bases respectively, with 12 bases between them. This CDR3 region has 12 residues. Generated by immunoSEQ multiplex PCR, the TCRdb table keeps only in-frame clones and is missing some. In the table there are 200,000 to 250,000 clones, roughly 84% of which are singletons. Sequenced: peripheral blood. The receptor comes from a woman aged 40 to 50 who had recovered from COVID-19. The chain links TRBV12-3 or TRBV12-4 to TRBJ1-2; D gene uncertain. The CDR3: CASSQSGLGYTF. The CDR3 nucleotides read TGTGCCAGCAGTCAATCGGGGTTGGGCTACACCTTC.